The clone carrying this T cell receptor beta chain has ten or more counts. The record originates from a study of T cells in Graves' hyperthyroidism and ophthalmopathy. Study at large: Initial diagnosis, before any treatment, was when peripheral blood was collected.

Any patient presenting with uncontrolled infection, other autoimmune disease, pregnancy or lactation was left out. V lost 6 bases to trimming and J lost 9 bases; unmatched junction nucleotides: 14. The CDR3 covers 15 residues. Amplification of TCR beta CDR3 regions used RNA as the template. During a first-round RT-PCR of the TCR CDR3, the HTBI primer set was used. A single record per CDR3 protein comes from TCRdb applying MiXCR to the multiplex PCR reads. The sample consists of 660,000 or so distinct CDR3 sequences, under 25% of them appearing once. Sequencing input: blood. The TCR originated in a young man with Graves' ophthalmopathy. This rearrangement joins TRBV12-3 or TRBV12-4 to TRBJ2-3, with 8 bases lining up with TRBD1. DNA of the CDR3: TGTGCCAGCAGCAGGGGACAGGAGGCCGGAAGAACGCAGTATTTT. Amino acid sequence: CASSRGQEAGRTQYF.